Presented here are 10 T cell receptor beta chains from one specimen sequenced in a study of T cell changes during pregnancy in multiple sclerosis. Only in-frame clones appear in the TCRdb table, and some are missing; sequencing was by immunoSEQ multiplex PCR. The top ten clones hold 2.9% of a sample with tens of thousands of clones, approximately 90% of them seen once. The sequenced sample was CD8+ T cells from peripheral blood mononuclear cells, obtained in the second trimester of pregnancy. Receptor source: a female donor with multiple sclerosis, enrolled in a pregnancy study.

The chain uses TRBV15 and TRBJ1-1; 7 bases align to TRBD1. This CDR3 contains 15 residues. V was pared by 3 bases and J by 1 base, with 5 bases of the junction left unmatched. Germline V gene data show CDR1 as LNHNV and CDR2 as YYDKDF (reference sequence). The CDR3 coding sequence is TGTGCCACCAGCAGCTCCAGGGGGACGAACACTGAAGCTTTCTTT. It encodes CATSSSRGTNTEAFF.

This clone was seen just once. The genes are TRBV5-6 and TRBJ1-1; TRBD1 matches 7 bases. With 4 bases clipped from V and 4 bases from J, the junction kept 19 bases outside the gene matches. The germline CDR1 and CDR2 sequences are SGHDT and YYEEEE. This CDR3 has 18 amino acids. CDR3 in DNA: TGTGCCAGCAGCCCCCTTGGTACAGGGGCTGGAAGGGGCACTGAAGCTTTCTTT. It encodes CASSPLGTGAGRGTEAFF.

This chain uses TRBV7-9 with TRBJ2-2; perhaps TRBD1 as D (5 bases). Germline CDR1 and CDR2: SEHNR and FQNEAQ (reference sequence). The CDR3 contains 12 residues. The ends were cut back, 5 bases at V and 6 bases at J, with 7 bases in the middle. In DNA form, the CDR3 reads TGTGCCAGCAGCCCCAGGGCCGGGGAGCTGTTTTTT. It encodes CASSPRAGELFF.

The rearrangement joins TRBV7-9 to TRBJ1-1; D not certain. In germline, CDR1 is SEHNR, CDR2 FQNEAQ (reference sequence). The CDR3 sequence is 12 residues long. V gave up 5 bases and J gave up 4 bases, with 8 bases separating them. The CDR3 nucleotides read TGTGCCAGCAGCCCATCGGGCACTGAAGCTTTCTTT. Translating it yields CASSPSGTEAFF.

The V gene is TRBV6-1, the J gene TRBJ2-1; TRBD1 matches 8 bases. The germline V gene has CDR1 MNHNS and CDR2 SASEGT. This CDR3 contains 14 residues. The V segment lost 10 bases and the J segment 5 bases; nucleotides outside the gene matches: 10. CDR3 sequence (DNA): TGTGCCACTACGACAGGGGTCGGTGACAATGAGCAGTTCTTC. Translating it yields CATTTGVGDNEQFF.

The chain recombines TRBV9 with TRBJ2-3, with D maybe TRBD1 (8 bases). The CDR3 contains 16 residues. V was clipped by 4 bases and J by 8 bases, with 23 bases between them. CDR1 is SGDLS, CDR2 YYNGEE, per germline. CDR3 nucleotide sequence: TGTGCCAGCAGCCACCCTGGACAGGGAAGGGGGGGTACGCAGTATTTT. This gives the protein CASSHPGQGRGGTQYF.

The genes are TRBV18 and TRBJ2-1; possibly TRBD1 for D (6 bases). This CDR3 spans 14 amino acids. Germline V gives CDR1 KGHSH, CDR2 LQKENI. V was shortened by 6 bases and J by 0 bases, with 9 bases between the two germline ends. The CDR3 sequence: CASSRGSSYNEQFF. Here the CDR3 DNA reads TGTGCCAGCTCCAGGGGAAGCTCCTACAATGAGCAGTTCTTC.

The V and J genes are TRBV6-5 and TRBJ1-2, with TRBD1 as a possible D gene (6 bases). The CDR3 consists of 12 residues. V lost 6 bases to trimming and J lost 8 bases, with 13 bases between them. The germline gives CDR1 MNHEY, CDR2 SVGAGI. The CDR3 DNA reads TGTGCCAGCAGAACAGGGACCGGAGGCTACACCTTC. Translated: CASRTGTGGYTF.

The CDR3 DNA follows: TGTGCCTGGAGGAGCTACTCCCTAGCGGTTGGGAAAGGCGGAACCTACGAGCAGTACTTC. Translating gives CAWRSYSLAVGKGGTYEQYF. The chain combines TRBV30 with TRBJ2-7; 7 positions match TRBD2. This CDR3 comprises 20 residues. V trimming: 3 bases; J trimming: 2 bases; junction bases outside the gene matches: 25. Germline values: CDR1 GTSNPN, CDR2 SVGIG (reference sequence).

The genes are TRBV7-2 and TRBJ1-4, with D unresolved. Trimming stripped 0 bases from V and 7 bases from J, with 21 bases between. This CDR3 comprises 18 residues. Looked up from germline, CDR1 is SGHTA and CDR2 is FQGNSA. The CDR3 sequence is CASSLATWRPGRREKLFF. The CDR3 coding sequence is TGTGCCAGCAGCTTAGCTACCTGGAGGCCCGGACGCCGTGAAAAACTGTTTTTT.